This T cell receptor (beta chain) derives from a study of blood T cell repertoires in COVID-19. Clones were sequenced by immunoSEQ multiplex PCR, and TCRdb holds only the in-frame ones, with some missing. The sample includes fewer than 300,000 clones, around nine tenths of them seen just once. Participant reports of clinical history set cohort assignment. The CDR3 is 18 amino acids. Germline V lookup: CDR1 SGHVS, CDR2 FQNEAQ. V trimming: 5 bases; J trimming: 0 bases; junction bases outside the gene matches: 9. The sequence was collected from a woman aged 25 to 45 who had recovered from COVID-19. The gene calls are TRBV7-8 and TRBJ1-5; 11 nucleotides agree with TRBD1. The sequenced sample was PBMCs or T cells enriched from blood (not recorded which). The CDR3 DNA sequence: TGTGCCAGCAGCCCTAGTGGGGGGACAGGGGGTAGCAATCAGCCCCAGCATTTT. It is translated as CASSPSGGTGGSNQPQHF.